The T cell receptor beta chain described here comes from a study of tumor and adjacent non-tumor tissue in lung cancer. Study-wide context: Patients comprised about a dozen adenocarcinoma, a couple of squamous cell carcinoma and 1 small cell lung cancer. Samples averaged about 4.17 million productive TCRbeta reads each.

The library came from three nested PCR rounds adapted from ARM-PCR protocols. One entry per CDR3 protein, called by TCRdb with MiXCR from the multiplex PCR reads. In the table there are roughly 74,000 distinct CDR3 sequences, less than 85% of which are singletons. Comments on this clonotype: The antigen is unknown. This likely comes from a read error, as the CDR3 has no conserved phenylalanine or tryptophan at its end.

The study's findings and limits: Top 100 clones took a larger repertoire share in normal lung.

This sample's RNA came from whole unsorted tissue. The normal lung tissue was taken more than 3 cm from the tumor edge. Donors were chemotherapy-naive, newly diagnosed lung cancer surgical patients in China, August–late 2014. The receptor's source is a man aged 65 to 85 with non-small cell lung cancer. The material sequenced was distant non-tumor lung tissue.

The CDR3: CSVTEGLTGTYEQYY. The DNA for the CDR3 is TGCAGTGTTACAGAAGGACTAACGGGGACCTACGAGCAGTACTAT. This chain joins TRBV20-1 and TRBJ2-7, with D maybe TRBD2 (6 bases). The CDR3 sequence is 15 residues long. CDR1 and CDR2 from the germline V gene are DFQATT and SNEGSKA (reference sequence). Trimming pared 7 bases from V and 2 bases from J, leaving 21 bases between.